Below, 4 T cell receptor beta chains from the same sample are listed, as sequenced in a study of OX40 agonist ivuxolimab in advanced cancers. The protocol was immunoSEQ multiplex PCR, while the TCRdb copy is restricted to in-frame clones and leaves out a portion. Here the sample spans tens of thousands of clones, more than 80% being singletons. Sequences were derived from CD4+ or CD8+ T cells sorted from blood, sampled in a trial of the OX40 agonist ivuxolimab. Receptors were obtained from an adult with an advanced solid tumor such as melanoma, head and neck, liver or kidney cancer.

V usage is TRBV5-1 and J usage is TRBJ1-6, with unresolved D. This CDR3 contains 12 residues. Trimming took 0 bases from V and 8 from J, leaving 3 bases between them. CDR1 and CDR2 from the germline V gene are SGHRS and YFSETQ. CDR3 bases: TGCGCCAGCAGCTTGGATCATTCACCCCTCCACTTT. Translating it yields CASSLDHSPLHF.

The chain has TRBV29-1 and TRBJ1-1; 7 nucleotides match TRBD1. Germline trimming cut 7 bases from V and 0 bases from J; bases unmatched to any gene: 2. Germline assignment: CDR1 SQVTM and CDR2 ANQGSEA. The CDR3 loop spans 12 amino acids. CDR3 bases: TGCAGCGGACAGGGTTTGAACACTGAAGCTTTCTTT. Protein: CSGQGLNTEAFF. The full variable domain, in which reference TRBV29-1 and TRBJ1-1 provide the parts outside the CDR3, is SAVISQKPSRDICQRGTSLTIQCQVDSQVTMMFWYRQQPGQSLTLIATANQGSEATYESGFVIDKFPISRPNLTFSTLTVSNMSPEDSSIYLCSGQGLNTEAFFGQGTRLTVV.

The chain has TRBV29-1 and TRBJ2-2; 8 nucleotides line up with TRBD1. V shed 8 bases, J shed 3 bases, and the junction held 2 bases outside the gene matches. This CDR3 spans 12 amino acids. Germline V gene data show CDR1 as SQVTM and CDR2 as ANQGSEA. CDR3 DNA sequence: TGCAGCTCGACAGGGGACACCGGGGAGCTGTTTTTT. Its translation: CSSTGDTGELFF.

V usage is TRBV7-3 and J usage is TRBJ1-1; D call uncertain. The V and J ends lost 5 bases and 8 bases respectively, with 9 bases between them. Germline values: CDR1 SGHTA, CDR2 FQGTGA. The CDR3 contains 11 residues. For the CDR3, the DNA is TGTGCCAGCAGCGAAGGAGTAGAAGCTTTCTTT. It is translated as CASSEGVEAFF.